The T cell receptor (beta chain) described here comes from a study of identical twins (TCRdb year 2016). Background for the entire study: To test whether fetal clonotypes persist, this study deep-sequenced TCR alpha and beta repertoires from monozygotic twins, from unrelated adults of various ages, and from cord blood. To rule out contamination, replicate twin experiments were performed at different times with different library preparation protocols.

Only healthy Caucasian donors were included. Three pairs of female monozygotic twins, all aged about 18 to 30 years, made up the twin cohort. Positive isolation kits from Invitrogen were used to isolate CD4+ and CD8+ T cell populations. Ten or more counts support this clonotype. Its antigen has not been determined. Qualities for individual bases were not recorded, and no much larger clone is one base off. Libraries were constructed by 5' RACE. The run used an Illumina HiSeq 2000. A universal primer binding site was added through template switching, and the final cDNA carried a unique molecular identifier so that TCR cDNA molecules could be counted accurately. Specific primers in the conserved constant-segment region were used to synthesize first-strand cDNA for the TCR alpha and beta chains. To control for contamination, every cDNA library carried two barcodes: a SMART-Mk sample barcode plus Illumina barcodes. Two successive PCR steps introduced TruSeq adapter sequences along with Illumina sample barcodes. The Illumina HiSeq platform was used with custom primers to sequence TCR alpha and beta cDNA libraries. Concerning the study's data processing: Raw reads were processed with MiGEC to extract unique molecular identifiers, and MiXCR was used to determine CDR3 positions. Recombination models were inferred per individual with the repgenHMM and IGoR tools using an EM algorithm. Shared clonotype analysis was performed with the tcR package in R, normalizing sharing by the product of cloneset sizes. Out-of-frame nonproductive sequences were analyzed to study raw recombination free of thymic and clonal selection effects. TCRdb redid the processing of the public reads, applying fastp at Q25 and MiXCR, and retained in-frame beta chains. Records with the same CDR3 protein are collapsed into one entry carrying the most frequent genes and DNA. These V and J calls originate from TCRdb's pipeline instead of the authors' own analysis. Here the sample has 470,000 or so distinct CDR3 sequences; around 24% occur a single time. The ten largest clones take up roughly 2.8% of the sample.

The germline V gene provides CDR1 SQVTM and CDR2 ANQGSEA. V sheds 4 bases and J sheds 6 bases, leaving 9 bases between their ends. The CDR3 measures 11 amino acids from cysteine to phenylalanine. Just the 33-base CDR3 DNA is kept, in frame starting at base 1. Paper-wide results and their limitations: Fewer insertions were carried by abundant cord blood beta clonotypes, a similar but weaker trend appeared in young adult naive repertoires, and no such trend appeared in memory repertoires. Compared with coincidental sharing between unrelated individuals, out-of-frame TCR alpha sequences shared between twins had an excess of sequences with low generation probability. Invariant T cells such as MAIT and iNKT could partly confound zero-insertion analyses, though diverse VJ usage argued against this for most clonotypes. The excess sharing between twins in beta out-of-frame sequences was weaker because fewer shared sequences reduced the signal-to-noise ratio. In monozygotic twins, out-of-frame TCR alpha sharing was systematically underestimated by recombination models, although the models agreed with sharing between unrelated individuals. Because the same donors could not be followed over many years, the conclusions depended on cross-sectional statistical analysis.

This same sample was also part of a study on T cells expressing NK-cell markers. Taken from the second paper: TCR beta-chain repertoires were profiled in sorted CD3+CD56+NKG2C+, CD3+CD56+NKG2C- and CD3+CD56-NKG2C+ T-cell subsets from eight donors. Among the eight sequenced donors, seven were HCMV-seropositive and one was HCMV-seronegative. To restrict sorting to alphabetaTCR-expressing T cells, an anti-gammadeltaTCR antibody was added in several experiments. In several donors, the dominant CD3+CD56+NKG2C+ clonotypes were found to rank among the top 10 CD8+ clonotypes and to make up about 1.0-7.0% of CD8+ T cells. Those dominant clonotypes were again the most abundant among CD3+CD56-NKG2C+ cells in a few donors, at 28.3-60.1%. Whether the expanded NKG2C-expressing T cell clones were specific for HCMV antigens remained unclear. The eight sequenced donors were randomly selected healthy volunteers, three men and five women. HCMV-specific IgG was detected in serum with a commercial ELISA kit to determine HCMV serostatus. MIGEC handled demultiplexing of the reads and grouping by UMI, while MiTCR was used to assemble and quantify clonotypes. Only TCR cDNA sequences supported by at least two reads were kept to exclude erroneous sequences. Downstream repertoire analysis used the tcR package, and clonotypes were matched across fractions by CDR3 nucleotide sequence plus V segment. Antigen specificity was annotated against VDJdb with VDJmatch, allowing one amino acid substitution in CDR3.

Here the chain combines TRBV29-1 and TRBJ1-1; the D gene cannot be resolved reliably. The TCR comes from a woman aged 18-35 years in good health. Sequenced sample: CD4+ T cells sorted from blood. The DNA sequence is given as TGCAGCGTTGCTCGGGCCGCTGAAGCTTTCTTT. This sequence encodes CSVARAAEAFF.